The 15 T cell receptor beta chains given below trace back to one sample, sequenced in a study of cytomegalovirus exposure and HLA in healthy donors. Produced via immunoSEQ multiplex PCR; TCRdb's table is partial and in-frame only. The sample has roughly 190,000 clones, about nine tenths seen once. The specimen was PBMCs. The receptors here all came from a man aged 30-40 years in good health and CMV-seropositive.

The CDR3 is CASSQQPPGTHEQYF. CDR3 in DNA: TGCGCCAGCAGCCAACAACCCCCGGGGACCCACGAGCAGTACTTC. The chain joins TRBV4-1 to TRBJ2-7; the D gene could be TRBD1 or TRBD2 (5 bases each). Germline lookup yields CDR1 MGHRA and CDR2 YSYEKL. The germline V and J ends were trimmed by 2 bases and 5 bases, with 16 bases remaining between them. This CDR3 is built from 15 residues.

The chain carries TRBV29-1 and TRBJ2-5; TRBD1 aligns across 11 bases. After removal of 7 bases from V and 5 bases from J, the junction contained 21 bases not matched to a gene. The CDR3 is 18 residues long. From germline, CDR1 is SQVTM and CDR2 ANQGSEA. CDR3 in DNA: TGCAGCGCCAAATATCCAAGCGGACGGACAGGGGGCTGGGAGACCCAGTACTTC. Protein sequence: CSAKYPSGRTGGWETQYF.

The rearrangement uses TRBV7-3 and TRBJ2-1; D possibly corresponds to TRBD2 (6 bases). CDR3 size: 15 residues. Germline V CDR1 and CDR2: SGHTA, FQGTGA. The V end was cut by 3 bases, the J end by 5 bases, with 14 bases between. The CDR3 DNA reads TGTGCCAGCAGCTTTGACGGGAGCCTCGACAATGAGCAGTTCTTC. This gives the protein CASSFDGSLDNEQFF.

The J gene is TRBJ1-1, the V gene TRBV29-1; tentatively, D is TRBD1 (5 bases). CDR3 length equals 13 residues. Germline CDR1 is SQVTM and CDR2 is ANQGSEA. The V gene lost 4 bases and the J gene lost 2 bases, with 11 bases spanning the gap. CDR3: CSVVGRANTEAFF. CDR3 bases: TGCAGCGTTGTGGGACGGGCAAACACTGAAGCTTTCTTT.

The chain recombines TRBV6-5 with TRBJ1-2; possible D gene TRBD1, 6 bases. The CDR3 has 13 amino acids. CDR1 MNHEY and CDR2 SVGAGI come from the germline V gene. V lost 9 bases, J lost 4 bases, and 15 bases lay in between. The DNA of the CDR3 is TGTGCCAGTAGTCAGGGGATCTCCTATGGCTACACCTTC. Residues: CASSQGISYGYTF.

The rearrangement uses TRBV2 and TRBJ2-7; TRBD2 agrees at 9 bases. V lost 6 bases to trimming and J lost 3 bases; unmatched junction nucleotides: 6. The CDR3 consists of 14 residues. The germline CDR1 and CDR2 sequences are SNHLY and FYNNEI. The CDR3 region is CASSRTSEVYEQYF. The CDR3 nucleotides are TGTGCCAGCAGCCGGACTAGCGAAGTCTACGAGCAGTACTTC.

This chain uses TRBV6-4 with TRBJ1-6; D gene unclear. Germline CDR1 and CDR2: MRHNA and SNTAGT. The length of the CDR3 is 13 residues. V gave up 6 bases and J gave up 8 bases, with 11 bases separating them. CDR3 amino acids: CASSREADSPLHF. CDR3 bases: TGTGCCAGCAGCCGAGAGGCCGATTCACCCCTCCACTTT.

The chain has TRBV28 and TRBJ1-2; D is uncertain. The ends were cut back, 1 base at V and 0 bases at J, with 6 bases in the middle. This CDR3 region has 14 residues. Germline V CDR1 and CDR2: MDHEN, SYDVKM. CDR3 loop: CASSLLPPNYGYTF. The CDR3, as DNA: TGTGCCAGCAGTTTATTGCCGCCTAACTATGGCTACACCTTC.

The CDR3 DNA reads as TGTGCCAGCAGCCCGAGGGGGGGCGTCGTCTACGAGCAGTACTTC. Protein product: CASSPRGGVVYEQYF. This chain joins TRBV5-6 and TRBJ2-7; D is possibly TRBD2 (7 bases). Looked up from germline, CDR1 is SGHDT and CDR2 is YYEEEE. The CDR3 length is 15 residues. V lost 4 bases and J lost 3, with 17 bases in between.

This clone was seen just once. The chain links TRBV5-1 to TRBJ1-1; 11 bases are shared with TRBD1. V was clipped by 3 bases and J by 4 bases; unmatched bases: 2. The CDR3 extends over 14 amino acids. Germline V lookup: CDR1 SGHRS, CDR2 YFSETQ. As DNA, the CDR3 is TGCGCCAGCAGCTCTGGGACAGGGGGCACTGAAGCTTTCTTT. Protein sequence: CASSSGTGGTEAFF. Together with reference TRBV5-1 and TRBJ1-1, the CDR3 gives the full variable domain: KAGVTQTPRYLIKTRGQQVTLSCSPISGHRSVSWYQQTPGQGLQFLFEYFSETQRNKGNFPGRFSGRQFSNSRSEMNVSTLELGDSALYLCASSSGTGGTEAFFGQGTRLTVV.

CDR3 in DNA: TGTGCCATCCCGGAGGGACAGAGTAACTATGGCTACACCTTC. Translated: CAIPEGQSNYGYTF. J is TRBJ1-2 and V is TRBV18, with 7 bases matching TRBD1. Germline V gene sequence: CDR1 KGHSH, CDR2 LQKENI. V shed 10 bases and J 1 base; nucleotides not matched to a gene: 9. The CDR3 spans 14 residues.

Regarding this clone: A read error may account for a junction end that differs from germline. This CDR3 reads CASSYQGNSPLYF. In DNA form, the CDR3 reads TGTGCCAGCAGCTACCAGGGGAATTCACCCCTCTACTTT. The chain joins TRBV5-6 to TRBJ1-6; TRBD1 is a possible D gene (6 bases). Germline V gene lookup returns CDR1 SGHDT and CDR2 YYEEEE. The CDR3 is made up of 13 amino acids.

The rearrangement joins TRBV5-4 to TRBJ2-7; D may be TRBD2 (6 bases). CDR3 length: 14 amino acids. Germline CDR1 SGHNT, CDR2 YYREEE (reference sequence). With 3 bases removed from V and 2 bases from J, the gap between germline ends came to 12 bases. CDR3 in DNA: TGTGCCAGCAGCTCCCCGGGGGTCCCCTACGAGCAGTACTTC. Translation: CASSSPGVPYEQYF. Looking up the rest from reference TRBV5-4 and TRBJ2-7 gives the full variable domain: ETGVTQSPTHLIKTRGQQVTLRCSSQSGHNTVSWYQQALGQGPQFIFQYYREEENGRGNFPPRFSGLQFPNYSSELNVNALELDDSALYLCASSSPGVPYEQYFGPGTRLTVT.

This clone came up once. This chain connects TRBV27 to TRBJ2-2; D may match TRBD1 or TRBD2 (6 bases each). This CDR3 comprises 16 residues. V shed 6 bases and J shed 7 bases, with 21 bases lying between them. Germline CDR1 reads MNHEY; CDR2 reads SMNVEV (reference sequence). Here the CDR3 DNA reads TGTGCCAGCAGGGGCCGGGGGACAAATATTGGCGGGGAGCTGTTTTTT. Its protein is CASRGRGTNIGGELFF.

This rearrangement joins TRBV7-9 to TRBJ2-7, with D possibly TRBD2 on 7 matching bases. CDR1 is SEHNR and CDR2 is FQNEAQ in the germline V gene (reference sequence). The V and J ends lost 4 bases and 3 bases respectively, with 10 bases between them. There are 13 residues in the CDR3. CDR3 loop: CASSSGGVYEQYF. The CDR3 nucleotides are TGTGCCAGCAGCTCGGGGGGCGTCTACGAGCAGTACTTC.